Given below is one T cell receptor (beta chain) in context. No antigen is known for it. After template switching added a universal primer site, the resulting cDNA carried unique molecular identifiers. TCRdb independently ran MiXCR on the 5' RACE reads; one entry per CDR3 protein. The sample gives 350,000 to 450,000 distinct CDR3 sequences, approximately 18% of which show up once; around 12% is in the top ten. The data stem from a study of identical twins. Study-level points and caveats: Low generation-probability sequences were in excess among twin-shared out-of-frame alpha sequences. Cord blood's abundant beta clonotypes had fewer insertions, unlike memory repertoires.

Trimming removed 2 bases at V and 5 bases at J, with 9 bases between. This CDR3 contains 13 residues. CDR1 SGHAT and CDR2 FQNNGV come from the germline V gene. The sequence was collected from a man aged 45-65 years in good health. The chain is built from TRBV11-2 and TRBJ2-5; no clear D gene. Material: naive T cells sorted from blood. CDR3 residues: CASSLWMRETQYF. CDR3 DNA sequence: TGTGCCAGCAGCTTATGGATGAGGGAGACCCAGTACTTC.